These 14 T cell receptor beta chains came from one sample sequenced in a study of T cells after posttransplantation cyclophosphamide. The table came from immunoSEQ multiplex PCR; TCRdb's copy has only in-frame clones and leaves some out. This sample has 13,000 to 15,000 clones, with roughly 72% found just once. Sequencing input: memory CD4+ T cells sorted from PBMCs. The receptors derive from a man aged 45-60 years.

This rearrangement joins TRBV10-3 to TRBJ1-2; D is ambiguous. Trimming stripped 2 bases from V and 7 bases from J, with 11 bases between. CDR1 and CDR2 (germline): ENHRY, SYGVKD. CDR3 length: 13 residues. In DNA, the CDR3 is TGTGCCATCAGTGAGGGTACGCCGGGTGGCTACACCTTC. As protein: CAISEGTPGGYTF.

This chain links TRBV5-4 with TRBJ2-7; 8 bases line up with TRBD2. With 4 bases clipped from V and 3 bases from J, the junction kept 12 bases outside the gene matches. This CDR3 region has 16 residues. Germline V gene sequence: CDR1 SGHNT, CDR2 YYREEE (reference sequence). This CDR3 is CASSIPIAGTFYEQYF. CDR3 DNA: TGTGCCAGCAGCATACCGATAGCGGGGACCTTCTACGAGCAGTACTTC.

V usage is TRBV5-1 and J usage is TRBJ2-1; 9 nucleotides align to TRBD1. J was trimmed by 6 bases and V by 4 bases; bases with no gene match: 8. CDR1 and CDR2 (germline): SGHRS, YFSETQ. The CDR3 covers 15 residues. The CDR3 coding sequence is TGCGCCAGCAGCGTCCGGGACAGGGTCCCCAATGAGCAGTTCTTC. Its protein is CASSVRDRVPNEQFF.

The V gene is TRBV11-2, the J gene TRBJ2-7; TRBD2 agrees at 8 bases. The V segment lost 5 bases and the J segment 7 bases; nucleotides outside the gene matches: 13. CDR1 and CDR2 (germline): SGHAT, FQNNGV. CDR3 length: 15 residues. The CDR3 is CASSRVGGRRGEQYF. CDR3 bases: TGTGCCAGCAGCCGGGTGGGCGGGAGGCGAGGGGAGCAGTACTTC.

The rearrangement uses TRBV18 and TRBJ2-7; no definite D call. Germline V lookup: CDR1 KGHSH, CDR2 LQKENI. V dropped 6 bases and J dropped 3 bases, with 9 bases sitting between them. The CDR3 loop spans 12 amino acids. The CDR3 region is CASSPSRYEQYF. The CDR3 bases are TGTGCCAGCTCCCCATCCCGCTACGAGCAGTACTTC.

This chain uses TRBV20-1 with TRBJ1-1; no definite D call. Germline CDR1 reads DFQATT; CDR2 reads SNEGSKA (reference sequence). V was pared by 6 bases and J by 5 bases, with 10 bases between. The CDR3 contains 11 residues. CDR3 protein: CSAPLGTEAFF. CDR3 DNA sequence: TGCAGTGCCCCCCTCGGGACTGAAGCTTTCTTT.

V usage is TRBV6-1 and J usage is TRBJ1-2; unclear D gene. The CDR3 totals 14 residues. The V gene's germline CDR1 is MNHNS and CDR2 SASEGT. The V end was cut by 2 bases, the J end by 4 bases, with 11 bases between. The CDR3 region has the DNA TGTGCCAGCAGTGAATTCGGCGGAAGCTATGGCTACACCTTC. Encoded protein: CASSEFGGSYGYTF.

The chain carries TRBV19 and TRBJ2-7, with D possibly TRBD2 on 7 matching bases. This CDR3 comprises 15 residues. The germline V gene has CDR1 LNHDA and CDR2 SQIVND (reference sequence). The germline V and J ends were trimmed by 6 bases and 5 bases, with 20 bases remaining between them. The CDR3 region is CASSKPQAGANEQYF. For the CDR3, the DNA is TGTGCCAGTAGCAAGCCCCAGGCGGGGGCAAACGAGCAGTACTTC.

This chain links TRBV9 with TRBJ2-3, with 8 bases that match TRBD2. Germline V gene data show CDR1 as SGDLS and CDR2 as YYNGEE. CDR3 length: 16 amino acids. Trimming took 4 bases from V and 2 from J; bases not matched to a gene: 9. The CDR3 region is CASSPGTSGYTDTQYF. The CDR3 DNA reads as TGTGCCAGCAGCCCCGGGACTAGTGGCTACACAGATACGCAGTATTTT.

The chain joins TRBV2 to TRBJ1-2; the D gene is possibly TRBD1 (5 bases). There are 12 residues in the CDR3. Between the trimmed V and J ends, which lost 7 bases and 5 bases, there was a span of 11 bases. In germline, CDR1 is SNHLY, CDR2 FYNNEI. CDR3 protein: CASMGGGYGYTF. CDR3 coding DNA: TGTGCCAGCATGGGGGGAGGGTATGGCTACACCTTC. Full variable domain (rest looked up from reference TRBV2 and TRBJ1-2): EPEVTQTPSHQVTQMGQEVILRCVPISNHLYFYWYRQILGQKVEFLVSFYNNEISEKSEIFDDQFSVERPDGSNFTLKIRSTKLEDSAMYFCASMGGGYGYTFGSGTRLTVV.

The chain is built from TRBV18 and TRBJ2-5; D is undetermined. The CDR3 spans 12 residues. V was clipped by 2 bases and J by 5 bases, with 6 bases between them. In germline, CDR1 is KGHSH, CDR2 LQKENI. The CDR3: CASSPYEETQYF. CDR3 coding DNA: TGTGCCAGCTCACCATATGAGGAGACCCAGTACTTC.

This chain joins TRBV5-1 and TRBJ2-7; D gene ambiguous. There are 16 residues in the CDR3. The V end lost 7 bases, the J end lost 0 bases, and 20 bases lay between the germline ends. In germline, CDR1 is SGHRS, CDR2 YFSETQ. The CDR3 protein is CASYVFPQASSYEQYF. The CDR3 DNA sequence: TGCGCCAGCTACGTTTTCCCCCAGGCGAGCTCCTACGAGCAGTACTTC.

This clone was counted a few times. The chain joins TRBV10-3 to TRBJ1-3; D gene uncertain. The CDR3 sequence is 14 residues long. Germline CDR1 reads ENHRY; CDR2 reads SYGVKD. Trimming removed 0 bases at V and 5 bases at J, with 8 bases between. The CDR3 reads CAISESVGRNTIYF. The CDR3 DNA reads TGTGCCATCAGTGAGTCGGTCGGGAGAAACACCATATATTTT.

The chain recombines TRBV5-5 with TRBJ1-2; 7 bases map to TRBD1. CDR1 and CDR2 from the germline V gene are SGHKS and YYEKEE (reference sequence). The V segment lost 6 bases and the J segment 4 bases; nucleotides outside the gene matches: 12. The CDR3 runs to 15 residues. The CDR3, as DNA: TGTGCCAGCATGGGACAGATACAAGATCCCTATGGCTACACCTTC. This translates into CASMGQIQDPYGYTF.